Listed here is a single TCR beta chain. Its antigen is currently unknown. The germline V gene has CDR1 SGHRS and CDR2 YFSETQ. This CDR3 has 14 amino acids. After removal of 2 bases from V and 4 bases from J, the junction contained 2 bases not matched to a gene. The PCR employed 60 Vbeta primers together with 13 Jbeta primers. Some clones are missing from TCRdb's copy, which holds only in-frame ones; the method was immunoSEQ multiplex PCR. The sample yields about 59,000 clones, over 70% seen once. The sample comes from a study of cytomegalovirus exposure and HLA in healthy donors. Findings of the study overall: Excluded: some indistinguishable V segments such as TRBV6-2 and TRBV6-3. The study listed some 160 cytomegalovirus-associated TCR beta chains.

This chain connects TRBV5-1 to TRBJ2-7; 11 nucleotides align to TRBD2. The TCR comes from a woman aged 40 to 50 in good health and CMV-seronegative. Sequenced input: PBMCs. CDR3 coding DNA: TGCGCCAGCAGCTTTACTAGCGGGAGTTACGAGCAGTACTTC. Protein sequence: CASSFTSGSYEQYF.